This record covers a single T cell receptor (beta chain). The antigen is undetermined. These data come from a study of blood T cell dynamics during melanoma immunotherapy. Overall study findings and caveats: At W3, later disease-control patients showed bifurcated PBMC repertoire changes, unlike progressors. Clones driving repertoire changes may be melanoma-specific or general immune activation.

Time point given: week 3, after first cycle of checkpoint inhibitor. No patient had earlier systemic cancer treatment, concurrent immunosuppressants, or another active cancer. Germline loops: CDR1 MDHEN, CDR2 SYDVKM. CDR3 length equals 16 residues. V dropped 5 bases and J dropped 2 bases, with 19 bases sitting between them. Only in-frame clones appear in the TCRdb table, and some are missing; sequencing was by immunoSEQ multiplex PCR. In the table there are about 7,000 clones, around 84% of which are singletons. The material sequenced was blood, taken from a patient treated with checkpoint blockade. J is TRBJ2-7 and V is TRBV28, with unresolved D. The receptor's source is a human donor with melanoma. Some clones in this sample may be carry-over from other donors' samples. The CDR3 region is CASSPRTAPRPYEQYF. CDR3 nucleotides: TGTGCCAGCAGTCCCAGGACGGCACCGCGGCCCTACGAGCAGTACTTC.